Given below is one T cell receptor (beta chain) in context. The data are from a study of T cell clusters in autoimmune cytopenias. CDR3 size: 16 residues. Germline V gene data show CDR1 as MDHEN and CDR2 as SYDVKM. One tube held mixed TRB-A and TRB-B primer pools for touch-down PCR. TCRdb re-called the multiplex PCR reads and shows each CDR3 protein once, DNA omitted. Its table lists 6,900 or so distinct CDR3 sequences. TRB was amplified from roughly 0.25 ug of peripheral blood genomic DNA per sample. The sample also formed part of further work on T cell repertoires in aging, cancer and after chemotherapy.

This TCR was sampled from a human donor in good health. The sequenced sample consisted of peripheral blood. V and J are TRBV28 and TRBJ1-6; checking the TCRdb D call of TRBD1 is not possible without DNA. The CDR3 loop is CASSLAGTALNSPLHF.